A selection of T cell receptor beta chains follows, all from one sample in a study of T cells in narcolepsy. Clones were sequenced by immunoSEQ multiplex PCR, and TCRdb holds only the in-frame ones, with some missing. The sample has about 33,000 clones; roughly 90% are singletons. Sequencing was carried out using CD45RA- memory CD4+ T cells from PBMCs. These receptors were obtained from a human donor with narcolepsy. The CDR3 runs from the conserved cysteine through the conserved F or W. A D gene is named only where the DNA matches it firmly.

j_call,v_call,d_call,cdr3_length,cdr3_nt,cdr3_aa
TRBJ1-5,TRBV10-1,.,12,TGCGCCAGCATCCGGGAGGGATTGCCCCAGCATTTT,CASIREGLPQHF
TRBJ2-3,TRBV5-1,.,13,TGCGCCAGCAGCTCTTGGGGAAGGGATACGCAGTATTTT,CASSSWGRDTQYF
TRBJ1-1,TRBV30,.,11,TGTGCCTGGAGTGTAATCTCTGAAGCTTTCTTT,CAWSVISEAFF
TRBJ2-2,TRBV11-2,TRBD1,15,TGTGCCAGCAGCCTCACGACAGGGGCCACCGGGGAGCTGTTTTTT,CASSLTTGATGELFF
TRBJ1-4,TRBV28,TRBD1,14,TGTGCCAGCAGAATGACAGGGGGCCGTGAAAAACTGTTTTTT,CASRMTGGREKLFF
TRBJ2-7,TRBV18,.,12,TGTGCCAGCTCCCTTCGGACCCACGAGCAGTACTTC,CASSLRTHEQYF
TRBJ1-5,TRBV19,.,15,TGTGCCAGTAGTGATTCAGGGGATGCCAATCAGCCCCAGCATTTT,CASSDSGDANQPQHF
TRBJ2-1,TRBV19,.,13,TGTGCCAGTAGGGGGGACGGATCCAATGAGCAGTTCTTC,CASRGDGSNEQFF
TRBJ2-5,TRBV28,TRBD1,15,TGTGCCAGCAGGGCCGGGACAGCCAATGCTTGGACCCAGTACTTC,CASRAGTANAWTQYF
TRBJ1-4,TRBV2,.,14,TGTGCCAGCACGGGTGGGCAGGGGTATGAAAAACTGTTTTTT,CASTGGQGYEKLFF